The clone carrying this TCR beta chain came up once. The antigen remains unidentified. The method was immunoSEQ multiplex PCR; TCRdb's version includes in-frame clones alone and lacks a portion of them. This sample yields fewer than 90,000 clones, of which about 95% are seen a single time; 0.15% to 0.2% belongs to the top ten. The germline V gene has CDR1 PRHDT and CDR2 FYEKMQ (reference sequence). This CDR3 has 15 residues. The sample comes from a study of graft-versus-host responses after intestinal transplantation. The gene calls are TRBV13 and TRBJ2-5; D may correspond to TRBD1 or TRBD2 (7 bases each). The better agreement between TRBJ2-7 and the DNA end casts doubt on the J call. The sample here was unstimulated CD4+ T cells sorted from spleen or lymph node cells, taken before transplant. This receptor was obtained from a human donor who was the organ donor for an intestinal transplant. The CDR3 loop reads CASSLRGDSSYEQYF. The DNA for the CDR3 is TGTGCCAGCAGCTTACGGGGGGACAGCTCCTACGAGCAGTACTTC.